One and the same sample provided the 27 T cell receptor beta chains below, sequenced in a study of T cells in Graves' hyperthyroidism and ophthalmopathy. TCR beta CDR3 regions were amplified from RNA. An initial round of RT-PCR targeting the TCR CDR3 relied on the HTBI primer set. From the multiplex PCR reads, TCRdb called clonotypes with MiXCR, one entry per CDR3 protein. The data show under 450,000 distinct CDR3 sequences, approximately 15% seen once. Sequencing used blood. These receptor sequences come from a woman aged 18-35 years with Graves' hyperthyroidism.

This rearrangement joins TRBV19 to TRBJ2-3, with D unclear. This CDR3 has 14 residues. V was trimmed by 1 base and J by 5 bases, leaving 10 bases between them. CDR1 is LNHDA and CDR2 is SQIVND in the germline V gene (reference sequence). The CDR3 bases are TGTGCCAGTAGTATAGGAGCGATCGGAGATACGCAGTATTTT. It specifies CASSIGAIGDTQYF.

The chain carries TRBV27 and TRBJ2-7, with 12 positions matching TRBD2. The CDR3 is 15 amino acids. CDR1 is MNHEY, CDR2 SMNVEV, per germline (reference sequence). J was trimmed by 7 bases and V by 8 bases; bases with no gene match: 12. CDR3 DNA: TGTGCCAGCGGCCCGATGGGGACTAGCGGGTTTGAGCAGTACTTC. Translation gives CASGPMGTSGFEQYF.

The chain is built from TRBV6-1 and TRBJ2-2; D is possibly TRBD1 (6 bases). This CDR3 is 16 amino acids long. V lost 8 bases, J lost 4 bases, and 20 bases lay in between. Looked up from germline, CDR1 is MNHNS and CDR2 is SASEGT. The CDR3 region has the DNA TGTGCCAGCGGCCAAGAACCACAGGGAATCACCGGGGAGCTGTTTTTT. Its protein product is CASGQEPQGITGELFF.

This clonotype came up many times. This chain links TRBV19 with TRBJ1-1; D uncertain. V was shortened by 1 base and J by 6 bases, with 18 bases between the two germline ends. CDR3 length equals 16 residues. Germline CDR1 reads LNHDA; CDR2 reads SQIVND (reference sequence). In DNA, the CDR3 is TGTGCCAGTAGTATAGGAGGGTTGGCCCCCCGACCTGAAGCTTTCTTT. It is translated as CASSIGGLAPRPEAFF.

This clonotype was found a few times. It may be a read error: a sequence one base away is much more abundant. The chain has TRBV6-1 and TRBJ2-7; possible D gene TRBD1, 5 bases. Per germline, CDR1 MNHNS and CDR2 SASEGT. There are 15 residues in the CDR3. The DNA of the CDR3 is TGTGCCGGCAGTGAAGCGCTTAGGGGCCACTACGAGCAGTACTTC. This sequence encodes CAGSEALRGHYEQYF.

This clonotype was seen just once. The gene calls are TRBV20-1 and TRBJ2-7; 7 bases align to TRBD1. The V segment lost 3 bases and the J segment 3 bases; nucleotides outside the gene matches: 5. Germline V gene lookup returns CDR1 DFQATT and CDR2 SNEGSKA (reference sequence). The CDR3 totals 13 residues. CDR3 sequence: CSASKGQNYEQYF. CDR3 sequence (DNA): TGCAGTGCTAGCAAGGGACAGAACTACGAGCAGTACTTC.

The chain's CDR3 is CASAQTPNTGELFF. CDR3 DNA: TGCGCCAGCGCCCAGACGCCTAACACCGGGGAGCTGTTTTTT. The chain links TRBV5-1 to TRBJ2-2, with D hard to call. Germline values: CDR1 SGHRS, CDR2 YFSETQ. CDR3 length equals 14 residues. The ends were cut back, 7 bases at V and 2 bases at J, with 12 bases in the middle.

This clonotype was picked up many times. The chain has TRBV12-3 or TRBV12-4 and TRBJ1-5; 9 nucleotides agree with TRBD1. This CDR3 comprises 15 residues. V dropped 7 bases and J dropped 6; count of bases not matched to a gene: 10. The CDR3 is CASNSGTGRVQPQHF. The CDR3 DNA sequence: TGTGCCAGCAACTCCGGGACAGGGAGGGTTCAGCCCCAGCATTTT.

CDR3 sequence (DNA): TGTGCCAGCAGTTCTCGGACAGGGGCTAATTCACCCCTCCACTTT. The encoded protein is CASSSRTGANSPLHF. The chain links TRBV6-9 to TRBJ1-6; 9 bases align to TRBD1. Germline CDR1 reads MNHGY; CDR2 reads SVAAGI. There are 15 residues in the CDR3. Losses at the gene ends were 4 bases for V and 6 bases for J; bases not matched to a gene: 4.

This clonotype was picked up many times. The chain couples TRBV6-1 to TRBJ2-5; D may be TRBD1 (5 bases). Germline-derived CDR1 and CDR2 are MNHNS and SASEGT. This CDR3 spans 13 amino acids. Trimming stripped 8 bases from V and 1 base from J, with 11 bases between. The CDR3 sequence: CASLGPTQETQYF. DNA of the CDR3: TGTGCCAGCTTGGGGCCTACCCAAGAGACCCAGTACTTC.

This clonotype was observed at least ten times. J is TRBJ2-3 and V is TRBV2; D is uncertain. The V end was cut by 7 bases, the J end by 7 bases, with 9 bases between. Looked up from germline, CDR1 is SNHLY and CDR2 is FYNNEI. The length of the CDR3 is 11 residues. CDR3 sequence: CASTGIHTQYF. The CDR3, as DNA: TGTGCCAGCACAGGCATCCATACGCAGTATTTT.

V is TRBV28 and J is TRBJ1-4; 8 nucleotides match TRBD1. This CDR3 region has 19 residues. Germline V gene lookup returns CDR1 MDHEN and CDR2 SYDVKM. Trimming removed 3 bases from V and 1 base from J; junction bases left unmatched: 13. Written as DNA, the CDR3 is TGTGCCAGCAGTTTCGAGGACAGGGTCACAAAATTAACTAATGAAAAACTGTTTTTT. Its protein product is CASSFEDRVTKLTNEKLFF. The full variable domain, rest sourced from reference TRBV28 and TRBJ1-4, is DVKVTQSSRYLVKRTGEKVFLECVQDMDHENMFWYRQDPGLGLRLIYFSYDVKMKEKGDIPEGYSVSREKKERFSLILESASTNQTSMYLCASSFEDRVTKLTNEKLFFGSGTQLSVL.

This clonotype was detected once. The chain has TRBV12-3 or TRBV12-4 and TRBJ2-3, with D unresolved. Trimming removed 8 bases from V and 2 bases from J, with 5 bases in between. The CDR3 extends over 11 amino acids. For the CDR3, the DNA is TGTGCCAGCGGGATCACAGATACGCAGTATTTT. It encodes CASGITDTQYF.

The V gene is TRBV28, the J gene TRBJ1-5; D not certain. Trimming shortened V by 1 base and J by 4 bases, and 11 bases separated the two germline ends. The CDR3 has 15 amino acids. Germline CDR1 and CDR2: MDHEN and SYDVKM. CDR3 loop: CASSLYGIGNQPQHF. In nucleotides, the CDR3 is TGTGCCAGCAGTTTATACGGTATAGGGAATCAGCCCCAGCATTTT.

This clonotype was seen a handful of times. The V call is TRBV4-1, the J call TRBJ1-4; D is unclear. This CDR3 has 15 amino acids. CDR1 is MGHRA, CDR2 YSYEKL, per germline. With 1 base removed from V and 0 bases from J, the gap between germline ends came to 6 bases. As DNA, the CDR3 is TGCGCCAGCAGCCAAGGGTTTGCAACTAATGAAAAACTGTTTTTT. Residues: CASSQGFATNEKLFF.

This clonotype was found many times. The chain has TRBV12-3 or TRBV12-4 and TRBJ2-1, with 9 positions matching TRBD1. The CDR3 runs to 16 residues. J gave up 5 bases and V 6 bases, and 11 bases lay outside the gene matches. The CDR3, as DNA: TGTGCCAGCAGCCGAGGGGACAGGGCCACCAACAATGAGCAGTTCTTC. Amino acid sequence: CASSRGDRATNNEQFF.

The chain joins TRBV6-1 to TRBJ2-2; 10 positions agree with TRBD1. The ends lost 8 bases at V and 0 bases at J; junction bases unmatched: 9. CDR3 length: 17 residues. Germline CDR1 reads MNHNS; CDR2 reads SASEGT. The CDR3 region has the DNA TGTGCCAGCCCGCGGGACAGGGGTTCCTCGAACACCGGGGAGCTGTTTTTT. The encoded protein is CASPRDRGSSNTGELFF.

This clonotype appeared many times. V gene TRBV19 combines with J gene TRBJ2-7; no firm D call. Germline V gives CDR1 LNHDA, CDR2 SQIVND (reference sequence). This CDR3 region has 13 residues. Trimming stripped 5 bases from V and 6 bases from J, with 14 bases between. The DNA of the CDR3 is TGTGCCAGTAGTCACAGCAGAGGCTCCGAGCAGTACTTC. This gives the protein CASSHSRGSEQYF.

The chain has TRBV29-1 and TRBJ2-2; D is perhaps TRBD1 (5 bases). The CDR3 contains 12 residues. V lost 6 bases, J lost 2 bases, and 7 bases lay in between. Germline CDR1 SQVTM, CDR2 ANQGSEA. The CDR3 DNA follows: TGCAGCGTAAGGGGAAACACCGGGGAGCTGTTTTTT. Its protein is CSVRGNTGELFF.

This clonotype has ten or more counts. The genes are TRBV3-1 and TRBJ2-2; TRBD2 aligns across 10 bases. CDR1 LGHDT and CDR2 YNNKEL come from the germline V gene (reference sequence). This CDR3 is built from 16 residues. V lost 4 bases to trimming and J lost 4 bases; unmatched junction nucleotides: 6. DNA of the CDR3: TGTGCCAGCAGCCGAGCGGGGGGGCCAAGCACCGGGGAGCTGTTTTTT. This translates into CASSRAGGPSTGELFF.

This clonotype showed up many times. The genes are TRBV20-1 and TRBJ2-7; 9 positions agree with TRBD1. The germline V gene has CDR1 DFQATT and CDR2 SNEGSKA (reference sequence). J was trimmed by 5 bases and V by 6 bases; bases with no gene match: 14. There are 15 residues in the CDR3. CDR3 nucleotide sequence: TGCAGTGCGGAACCGGGACAGGGCTCCCCTAACGAGCAGTACTTC. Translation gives CSAEPGQGSPNEQYF.

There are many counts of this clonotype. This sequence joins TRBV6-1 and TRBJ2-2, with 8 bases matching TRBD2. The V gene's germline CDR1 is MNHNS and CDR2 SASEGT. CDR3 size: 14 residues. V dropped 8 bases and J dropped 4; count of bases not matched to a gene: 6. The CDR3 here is CASRSREGTGELFF. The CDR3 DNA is TGTGCCAGCCGTTCCCGGGAGGGCACCGGGGAGCTGTTTTTT.

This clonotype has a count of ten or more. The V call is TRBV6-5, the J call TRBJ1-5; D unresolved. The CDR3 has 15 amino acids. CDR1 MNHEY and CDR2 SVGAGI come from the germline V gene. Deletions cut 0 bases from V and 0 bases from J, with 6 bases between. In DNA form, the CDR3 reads TGTGCCAGCAGTTACTCGGGCGCTAGCAATCAGCCCCAGCATTTT. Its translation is CASSYSGASNQPQHF.

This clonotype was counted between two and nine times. CDR3: CASRQGDTQYF. CDR3 DNA sequence: TGCGCCAGCCGACAGGGGGATACGCAGTATTTT. The J gene is TRBJ2-3, the V gene TRBV5-1, with 8 nucleotides matching TRBD1. This CDR3 comprises 11 residues. From germline, CDR1 is SGHRS and CDR2 YFSETQ. V lost 7 bases to trimming and J lost 6 bases; unmatched junction nucleotides: 1.

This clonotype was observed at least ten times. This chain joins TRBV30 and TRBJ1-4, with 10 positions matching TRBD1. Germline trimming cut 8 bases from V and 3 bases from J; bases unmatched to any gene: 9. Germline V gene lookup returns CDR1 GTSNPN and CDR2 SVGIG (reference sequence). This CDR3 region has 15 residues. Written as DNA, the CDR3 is TGTGCCCGCCGGGACAGGGGAGCCCCTAATGAAAAACTGTTTTTT. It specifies CARRDRGAPNEKLFF.

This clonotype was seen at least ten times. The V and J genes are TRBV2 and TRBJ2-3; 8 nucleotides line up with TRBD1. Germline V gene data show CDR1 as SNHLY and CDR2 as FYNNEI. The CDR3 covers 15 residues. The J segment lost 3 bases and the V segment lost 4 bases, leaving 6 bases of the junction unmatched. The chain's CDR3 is CASSVDRGITDTQYF. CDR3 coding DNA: TGTGCCAGCAGTGTAGACAGGGGAATAACAGATACGCAGTATTTT.

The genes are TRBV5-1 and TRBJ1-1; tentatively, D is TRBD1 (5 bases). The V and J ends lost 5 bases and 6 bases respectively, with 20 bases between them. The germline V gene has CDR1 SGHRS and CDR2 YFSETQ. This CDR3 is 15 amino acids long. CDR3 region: CASSPGGGIRAEAFF. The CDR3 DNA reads TGCGCCAGCAGTCCGGGCGGGGGAATTAGGGCTGAAGCTTTCTTT.